This T cell receptor (beta chain) was sequenced for a study of T cells after yellow fever vaccination. Notes on the study in general: Some clonotypes were seen in both the CD4 and the CD8 compartments. These made up a small share and likely arose from convergent recombination. Reappearance after the booster was seen for most primary-vaccination clones, at 95% to 96% CD4 and 70% to 90% CD8. In FACS-sorted repertoires, abundant clonotypes from the bulk population could appear as contaminants.

It was through 5'RACE template switching that TCR cDNA was made, with a universal primer site and UMIs added. One entry per CDR3 protein results from TCRdb running MiXCR on the 5' RACE reads. Of about 350,000 distinct CDR3 sequences listed, around a tenth were seen once; the top ten hold 18%. This clonotype occurred many times. What it binds is unknown. The CDR3 contains 19 residues. V gave up 4 bases and J gave up 0 bases; unmatched junction bases: 16. Germline values: CDR1 SGHRS, CDR2 YFSETQ. The V gene is TRBV5-1, the J gene TRBJ2-4, with 7 nucleotides matching TRBD1. This specimen was PBMCs, taken on the day of the first yellow fever vaccination. This sequence was found in a man in his late teens or twenties who received the YFV17D yellow fever vaccine. The CDR3 loop is CASSVHMGQLEIAKNIQYF. The CDR3 DNA is TGCGCCAGCAGCGTCCATATGGGACAGCTAGAAATAGCCAAAAACATTCAGTACTTC.